This T cell receptor beta chain was found in a study of blood T cell repertoires in COVID-19. About the study: Donors in the United States, Italy and Spain gave samples during acute or convalescent COVID-19. T cells, B-cell-depleted T cells, or PBMCs supplied cDNA or gDNA.

This CDR3 is built from 16 residues. Trimming took 6 bases from V and 0 from J, leaving 17 bases between them. Germline V gene lookup returns CDR1 MDHEN and CDR2 SYDVKM. Method: immunoSEQ multiplex PCR; TCRdb's copy keeps in-frame clones and lacks some. The table lists around 100,000 clones, approximately 84% of them singletons. The origin of this receptor is a human donor in a cohort sampled during active COVID-19. What was sequenced was peripheral blood. V gene TRBV28 combines with J gene TRBJ1-1; the D gene is possibly TRBD1 (6 bases). The CDR3 loop is CASSYRVSGVNTEAFF. DNA for the CDR3: TGTGCCAGCAGCTACAGGGTGTCAGGGGTGAACACTGAAGCTTTCTTT.